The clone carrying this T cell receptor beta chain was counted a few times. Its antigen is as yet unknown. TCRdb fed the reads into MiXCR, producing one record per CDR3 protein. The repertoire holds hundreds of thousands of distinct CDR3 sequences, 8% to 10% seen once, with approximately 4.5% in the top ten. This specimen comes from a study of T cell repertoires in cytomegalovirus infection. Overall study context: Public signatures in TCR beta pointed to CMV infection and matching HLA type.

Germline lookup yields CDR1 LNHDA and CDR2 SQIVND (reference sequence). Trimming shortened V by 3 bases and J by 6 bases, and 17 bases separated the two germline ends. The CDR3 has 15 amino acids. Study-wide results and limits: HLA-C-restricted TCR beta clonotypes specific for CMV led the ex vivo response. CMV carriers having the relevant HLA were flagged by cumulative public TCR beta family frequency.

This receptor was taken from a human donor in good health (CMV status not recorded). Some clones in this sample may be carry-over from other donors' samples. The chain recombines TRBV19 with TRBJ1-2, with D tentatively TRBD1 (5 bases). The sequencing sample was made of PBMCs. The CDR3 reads CASSIRDPGGNGYTF. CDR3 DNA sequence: TGTGCCAGTAGTATCCGGGACCCGGGGGGTAATGGCTACACCTTC.